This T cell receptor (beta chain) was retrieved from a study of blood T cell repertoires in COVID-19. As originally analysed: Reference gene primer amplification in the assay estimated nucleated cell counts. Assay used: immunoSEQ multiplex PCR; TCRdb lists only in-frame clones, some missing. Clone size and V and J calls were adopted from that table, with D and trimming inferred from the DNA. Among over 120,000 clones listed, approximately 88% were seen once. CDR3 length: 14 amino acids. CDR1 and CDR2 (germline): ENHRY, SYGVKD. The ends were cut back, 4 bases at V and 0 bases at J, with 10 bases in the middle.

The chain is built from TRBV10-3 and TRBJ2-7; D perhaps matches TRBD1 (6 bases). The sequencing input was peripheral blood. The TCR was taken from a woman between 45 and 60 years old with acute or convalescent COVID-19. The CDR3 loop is CAISGQDNSYEQYF. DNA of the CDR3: TGTGCCATCAGTGGACAGGATAACTCCTACGAGCAGTACTTC.